These 27 T cell receptor beta chains were all obtained from the same sample, sequenced in a study of blood T cell repertoires in COVID-19. Sequencing used immunoSEQ multiplex PCR; TCRdb keeps in-frame clones, though not all of them. This sample yields about 150,000 clones, of which roughly 80% are seen a single time; around 16% belongs to the top ten. The sample consisted of peripheral blood. These TCRs come from a man aged 50 to 60 with acute or convalescent COVID-19.

This chain connects TRBV5-1 to TRBJ1-1; D unclear. Germline loops: CDR1 SGHRS, CDR2 YFSETQ. Trimming took 2 bases from V and 1 from J, leaving 12 bases between them. This CDR3 spans 15 amino acids. The CDR3 protein is CASSFQSRQNTEAFF. CDR3 bases: TGCGCCAGCAGCTTTCAGTCAAGACAGAACACTGAAGCTTTCTTT. Combining the CDR3 with reference TRBV5-1 and TRBJ1-1 gives the whole variable domain KAGVTQTPRYLIKTRGQQVTLSCSPISGHRSVSWYQQTPGQGLQFLFEYFSETQRNKGNFPGRFSGRQFSNSRSEMNVSTLELGDSALYLCASSFQSRQNTEAFFGQGTRLTVV.

The chain links TRBV4-2 to TRBJ1-2; D remains ambiguous. This CDR3 is built from 14 residues. Between the trimmed V and J ends, which lost 1 base and 6 bases, there was a span of 12 bases. Germline lookup yields CDR1 LGHNA and CDR2 YNFKEQ. The CDR3 is CASSQGLQPHGYTF. Written as DNA, the CDR3 is TGTGCCAGCAGCCAAGGACTGCAACCGCATGGCTACACCTTC.

The rearrangement joins TRBV7-6 to TRBJ2-3, with D perhaps matching TRBD1 (5 bases). Trimming left V 4 bases short and J 2 bases short, with 22 bases between. Germline CDR1 reads SGHVS; CDR2 reads FNYEAQ. The CDR3 extends over 18 amino acids. DNA for the CDR3: TGTGCCAGCAGCTCACCTCAAACAGGAAGCGCACACACAGATACGCAGTATTTT. It specifies CASSSPQTGSAHTDTQYF.

The J gene is TRBJ2-7, the V gene TRBV14; weak D call: TRBD2 (6 bases). Trimming removed 4 bases at V and 3 bases at J, with 22 bases between. From germline, CDR1 is SGHDN and CDR2 FVKESK. This CDR3 has 17 residues. CDR3 amino acids: CASSRTLGGAAIYEQYF. CDR3 nucleotide sequence: TGTGCCAGCAGCCGCACCCTGGGGGGAGCGGCGATCTACGAGCAGTACTTC.

V and J are TRBV5-1 and TRBJ1-2, with D possibly TRBD1 on 6 matching bases. Per the germline V gene, CDR1 is SGHRS and CDR2 is YFSETQ. This CDR3 spans 15 amino acids. V lost 3 bases and J lost 8, with 20 bases in between. The CDR3 DNA reads as TGCGCCAGCAGCTGGGCCCCAGGGGCGCTTGAAGGCTACACCTTC. It codes for CASSWAPGALEGYTF.

The chain combines TRBV9 with TRBJ1-6; no clear D. The CDR3 contains 14 residues. In germline, CDR1 is SGDLS, CDR2 YYNGEE. The V end was cut by 3 bases, the J end by 0 bases, with 4 bases between. The CDR3 DNA follows: TGTGCCAGCAGCGGTAGCTCCTATAATTCACCCCTCCACTTT. This sequence encodes CASSGSSYNSPLHF.

The chain joins TRBV21-1 to TRBJ2-7; the D segment call TRBD2 is taken from the table without a DNA check. TRBV21-1 is a known pseudogene. The CDR3 extends over 14 amino acids. The chain's CDR3 is CASSEGRGAYEQYV. The CDR3 region has the DNA TGTGCCAGCAGCGAGGGGAGGGGGGCCTACGAGCAGTACGTC.

This clone was detected only a few times. The rearrangement links TRBV7-9 to TRBJ2-1, with TRBD1 identical over 10 bases. This CDR3 region has 16 residues. Trimming took 5 bases from V and 3 from J; bases not matched to a gene: 7. Germline CDR1 is SEHNR and CDR2 is FQNEAQ (reference sequence). The CDR3 region has the DNA TGTGCCAGCAGCCCCACCCGGGACAGGGGCTACAATGAGCAGTTCTTC. It translates to CASSPTRDRGYNEQFF.

This clone was recorded once. This chain uses TRBV29-1 with TRBJ2-4, with 7 bases that match TRBD1. Germline trimming cut 6 bases from V and 6 bases from J; bases unmatched to any gene: 8. Looked up from germline, CDR1 is SQVTM and CDR2 is ANQGSEA. The CDR3 has 13 amino acids. The CDR3 spells CSVPDRVGNIQYF. The CDR3 DNA sequence: TGCAGCGTCCCCGACAGGGTGGGAAACATTCAGTACTTC.

The chain recombines TRBV2 with TRBJ2-7; D is unclear. CDR1 and CDR2 (germline): SNHLY, FYNNEI. V gave up 2 bases and J gave up 3 bases, with 11 bases separating them. The CDR3 is 14 amino acids. The CDR3 nucleotides are TGTGCCAGCAGTGAAATAAAACAGAACTACGAGCAGTACGTC. Protein sequence: CASSEIKQNYEQYV.

The rearrangement uses TRBV19 and TRBJ2-5; the D is unclear. Germline CDR1 LNHDA, CDR2 SQIVND (reference sequence). V was clipped by 1 base and J by 2 bases, with 8 bases between them. The CDR3 extends over 14 amino acids. CDR3 sequence: CASSIVWQQETQYF. The CDR3 region has the DNA TGTGCCAGTAGTATAGTATGGCAGCAAGAGACCCAGTACTTC. The complete variable domain, with remaining parts taken from reference TRBV19 and TRBJ2-5, reads DGGITQSPKYLFRKEGQNVTLSCEQNLNHDAMYWYRQDPGQGLRLIYYSQIVNDFQKGDIAEGYSVSREKKESFPLTVTSAQKNPTAFYLCASSIVWQQETQYFGPGTRLLVL.

V and J are TRBV7-6 and TRBJ2-2; possibly TRBD2 for D (5 bases). Trimming stripped 1 base from V and 2 bases from J, with 11 bases between. Per germline, CDR1 SGHVS and CDR2 FNYEAQ. This CDR3 has 16 residues. CDR3 loop: CASSLVVGLNTGELFF. The DNA for the CDR3 is TGTGCCAGCAGCTTAGTGGTAGGACTCAACACCGGGGAGCTGTTTTTT. Supplemented by reference TRBV7-6 and TRBJ2-2, the full variable domain reads GAGVSQSPRYKVTKRGQDVALRCDPISGHVSLYWYRQALGQGPEFLTYFNYEAQQDKSGLPNDRFSAERPEGSISTLTIQRTEQRDSAMYRCASSLVVGLNTGELFFGEGSRLTVL.

The V and J genes are TRBV10-3 and TRBJ2-1; TRBD2 might be the D (5 bases). Germline CDR1 ENHRY, CDR2 SYGVKD. The CDR3 runs to 13 residues. Between the trimmed V and J ends, which lost 6 bases and 0 bases, there was a span of 6 bases. Here the CDR3 DNA reads TGTGCCATCAGACGGGACTCCTACAATGAGCAGTTCTTC. Encoded protein: CAIRRDSYNEQFF.

The V call is TRBV2, the J call TRBJ1-6, with 8 bases lining up with TRBD1. This CDR3 has 16 amino acids. From germline, CDR1 is SNHLY and CDR2 FYNNEI. V gave up 2 bases and J gave up 7 bases; unmatched junction bases: 7. The CDR3: CASSEQGAGGNSPLHF. CDR3 nucleotide sequence: TGTGCCAGCAGTGAACAGGGGGCAGGGGGGAATTCACCCCTCCACTTT.

This chain connects TRBV7-8 to TRBJ2-4; no clear D gene. CDR3 length: 13 amino acids. Trimming pared 5 bases from V and 5 bases from J, leaving 10 bases between. Germline CDR1 is SGHVS and CDR2 is FQNEAQ. The CDR3, as DNA: TGTGCCAGCAGCCCGACAAGAGAAAACATTCAGTACTTC. Amino acid sequence: CASSPTRENIQYF.

The rearrangement links TRBV2 to TRBJ1-4; 7 positions match TRBD1. Trimming took 7 bases from V and 8 from J; bases not matched to a gene: 13. The germline V gene has CDR1 SNHLY and CDR2 FYNNEI. The length of the CDR3 is 15 residues. DNA of the CDR3: TGTGCCAGCATCGCCGGCAGGGGGAGGTCGGAAAAACTGTTTTTT. Translating it yields CASIAGRGRSEKLFF.

The V call is TRBV27, the J call TRBJ1-6, with unresolved D. Trimming shortened V by 5 bases and J by 0 bases, and 8 bases separated the two germline ends. This CDR3 spans 15 amino acids. The germline V gene has CDR1 MNHEY and CDR2 SMNVEV (reference sequence). CDR3 sequence reads: CASSKESSYNSPLHF. In DNA form, the CDR3 reads TGTGCCAGCAGTAAGGAGAGCTCCTATAATTCACCCCTCCACTTT.

This rearrangement joins TRBV30 to TRBJ1-1; possibly TRBD1 for D (5 bases). With 0 bases removed from V and 0 bases from J, the gap between germline ends came to 11 bases. The CDR3 loop spans 15 amino acids. From germline, CDR1 is GTSNPN and CDR2 SVGIG (reference sequence). The CDR3 loop is CAWSVLGGLNTEAFF. The CDR3 DNA sequence: TGTGCCTGGAGTGTACTGGGGGGTTTGAACACTGAAGCTTTCTTT.

Concerning this clone itself: A single base separates this from a much larger clone, so it may be a read error. Other DNA variants within this sample encode the same CDR3. The J gene is TRBJ2-5, the V gene TRBV24-1, with no clear D. CDR1 and CDR2 (germline): KGHDR, SFDVKD. V lost 2 bases, J lost 5 bases, and 8 bases lay in between. CDR3 size: 13 residues. In nucleotides, the CDR3 is TGTGCCACCAGTGATTCCCCTCGGGAGACCCAGTACTTC. Its protein is CATSDSPRETQYF.

This chain connects TRBV5-4 to TRBJ1-6; D ambiguous. CDR1 SGHNT and CDR2 YYREEE come from the germline V gene (reference sequence). The CDR3 has 16 residues. V dropped 6 bases and J dropped 7 bases, with 20 bases sitting between them. DNA of the CDR3: TGTGCCAGCACCCGGAGAGAGGGCGGTGCCAATTCACCCCTCCACTTT. This translates into CASTRREGGANSPLHF.

The CDR3 region has the DNA TGTGCCAGCAGTTACTCGGTGCTCATGTACGGTCAGGGGATGGACTATGGCTACACCTTC. This sequence encodes CASSYSVLMYGQGMDYGYTF. The V call is TRBV6-2 or TRBV6-3, the J call TRBJ1-2; D may be TRBD1 (6 bases). This CDR3 contains 20 residues. V lost 0 bases to trimming and J lost 3 bases, with 26 bases between them. Germline V lookup: CDR1 MNHEY, CDR2 SVGEGT.

The CDR3 protein is CASSFEIYSNQPQHF. The CDR3 region has the DNA TGTGCCAGCAGCTTTGAGATCTATAGCAATCAGCCCCAGCATTTT. The rearrangement joins TRBV5-7 to TRBJ1-5, with D uncertain. TRBV5-7 is an ORF for which the function is uncertain. The CDR3 totals 15 residues. V lost 2 bases and J 0 bases, leaving 9 bases between the germline ends.

The genes are TRBV5-1 and TRBJ2-7; D possibly corresponds to TRBD1 (6 bases). Per germline, CDR1 SGHRS and CDR2 YFSETQ. The CDR3 length is 13 residues. V dropped 7 bases and J dropped 2 bases, with 13 bases sitting between them. The CDR3 DNA sequence: TGCGCCAGCCATTGGGACACCCCCTACGAGCAGTACTTC. Translation: CASHWDTPYEQYF.

The V gene is TRBV12-3 or TRBV12-4, the J gene TRBJ2-5, with 11 bases aligning to TRBD2. After removal of 9 bases from V and 11 bases from J, the junction contained 5 bases not matched to a gene. The CDR3 is 11 amino acids. The CDR3 here is CASSGGAKQYF. The CDR3 DNA reads as TGTGCCAGTAGCGGGGGGGCCAAGCAGTACTTC.

This clone occurred once. V gene TRBV4-2 combines with J gene TRBJ1-4, with 7 bases that match TRBD1. The CDR3 is 17 amino acids. Trimming at V came to 0 bases and at J to 3 bases, leaving 7 bases not matched to a gene. The germline V gene encodes CDR1 LGHNA and CDR2 YNFKEQ. In DNA, the CDR3 is TGTGCCAGCAGCCAAGATCCCAGGGGGACAGCTAATGAAAAACTGTTTTTT. It encodes CASSQDPRGTANEKLFF.

The rearrangement joins TRBV9 to TRBJ2-1; no reliable D call. Germline assignment: CDR1 SGDLS and CDR2 YYNGEE. The CDR3 length is 14 residues. The V gene lost 6 bases and the J gene lost 3 bases, with 13 bases spanning the gap. The CDR3 region is CASNGGQFYNEQFF. As DNA, the CDR3 is TGTGCCAGCAACGGCGGTCAATTCTACAATGAGCAGTTCTTC.

Notes on this clone: The junction shows a germline mismatch at one end, possibly a read error. The chain is built from TRBV19 and TRBJ2-3; D not certain. There are 14 residues in the CDR3. Germline V gene data show CDR1 as LNHDA and CDR2 as SQIVND (reference sequence). CDR3 in amino acids: CASSLDAYTDTQYF. The CDR3 region has the DNA TGTGCCAGTAGTTTAGACGCCTACACAGATACGCAGTATTTT.